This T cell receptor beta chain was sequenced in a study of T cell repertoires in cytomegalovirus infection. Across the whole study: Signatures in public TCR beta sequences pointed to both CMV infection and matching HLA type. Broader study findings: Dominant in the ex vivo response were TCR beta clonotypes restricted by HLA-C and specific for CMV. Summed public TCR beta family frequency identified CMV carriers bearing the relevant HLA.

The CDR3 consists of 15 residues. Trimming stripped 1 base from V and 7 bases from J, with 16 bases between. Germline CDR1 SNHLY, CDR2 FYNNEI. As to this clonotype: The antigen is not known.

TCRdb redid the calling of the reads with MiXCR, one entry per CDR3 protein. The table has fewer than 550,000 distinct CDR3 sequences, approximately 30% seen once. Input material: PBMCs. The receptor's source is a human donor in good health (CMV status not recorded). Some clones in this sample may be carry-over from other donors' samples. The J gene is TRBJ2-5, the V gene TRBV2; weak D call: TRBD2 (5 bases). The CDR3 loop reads CASSEGGLAGWTQYF. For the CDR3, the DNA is TGTGCCAGCAGTGAAGGAGGCCTAGCTGGATGGACCCAGTACTTC.